A single sample gave rise to the 7 T cell receptor beta chains below, sequenced in a study of molecular identifiers for immune sequencing clone quantification (dated 2018 in TCRdb). Library creation used PCR. Sequencing took place on an Illumina HiSeq 4000. TCRdb trimmed public reads at Q25 via fastp, called clones via MiXCR and kept in-frame beta chains. Here each entry gathers all rows of one CDR3 protein and keeps the most common genes and DNA. The sample table records over 600,000 distinct CDR3 sequences; about 20% of these occur just once. The ten largest clones capture 0.85% of the sample. The sequenced sample was naive CD8+ T cells from blood, with Jurkat cell RNA spiked in. What this sample's cell subset or site label stands for: FACS-sorted CD8+CD4-CCR7+CD45RA+ naive T cells. These receptors all come from a human donor in good health. Some libraries in this study had Jurkat cell RNA spiked in.

This clonotype was counted only a few times. The junction differs from germline at one of its ends, possibly a read error. This chain uses TRBV12-3 or TRBV12-4 with TRBJ2-1; 11 bases are a match to TRBD2. The CDR3 is 14 residues long. The DNA for the CDR3 is TGTGCCAGCCGTTTTAGCGGGAGGGTCGGCGAGCAGTTCTTC. It specifies CASRFSGRVGEQFF.

Ten or more counts support this clonotype. The rearrangement uses TRBV7-9 and TRBJ2-2, with D perhaps matching TRBD1 (6 bases). Germline assignment: CDR1 SEHNR and CDR2 FQNEAQ (reference sequence). The germline V and J ends were trimmed by 4 bases and 6 bases, with 12 bases remaining between them. This CDR3 comprises 14 residues. Here the CDR3 reads CASSSDSSSGELFF. The CDR3 DNA reads as TGTGCCAGCAGCTCGGACAGTTCATCCGGGGAGCTGTTTTTT.

The chain links TRBV4-1 to TRBJ2-7; unclear D gene. V was pared by 0 bases and J by 1 base, with 7 bases between. This CDR3 is 14 amino acids long. The germline CDR1 and CDR2 sequences are MGHRA and YSYEKL. The CDR3 is CASSQDVRSYEQYF. The CDR3 region has the DNA TGCGCCAGCAGCCAAGATGTCAGATCCTACGAGCAGTACTTC.

This clonotype has ten or more counts. The chain couples TRBV20-1 to TRBJ2-7; D possibly corresponds to TRBD1 (6 bases). The CDR3 covers 14 residues. V lost 5 bases and J lost 0, with 14 bases in between. Per the germline V gene, CDR1 is DFQATT and CDR2 is SNEGSKA (reference sequence). Here the CDR3 reads CSADSGQVSYEQYF. The CDR3 DNA sequence: TGCAGTGCTGATTCGGGACAAGTCTCCTACGAGCAGTACTTC.

This clonotype was observed many times. V and J are TRBV4-2 and TRBJ1-5, with TRBD1 as a possible D gene (5 bases). The CDR3 sequence is 16 residues long. In germline, CDR1 is LGHNA, CDR2 YNFKEQ. Trimming shortened V by 0 bases and J by 1 base, and 10 bases separated the two germline ends. CDR3 protein: CASSQESGTSNQPQHF. The CDR3 DNA sequence: TGTGCCAGCAGCCAAGAATCCGGGACGAGCAATCAGCCCCAGCATTTT.

This clonotype was seen repeatedly, ten times or more. The chain links TRBV4-1 to TRBJ1-2, with no clear D. The CDR3 runs 14 residues. Germline V CDR1 and CDR2: MGHRA, YSYEKL. Trimming left V 1 base short and J 2 bases short, with 8 bases between. The CDR3 coding sequence is TGCGCCAGCAGCCAAGCGGAGGAAAACTATGGCTACACCTTC. Amino acid sequence: CASSQAEENYGYTF.

This clonotype was seen at least ten times. The V call is TRBV7-9, the J call TRBJ2-5; D ambiguous. Germline V lookup: CDR1 SEHNR, CDR2 FQNEAQ (reference sequence). V was trimmed by 5 bases and J by 0 bases, leaving 10 bases between them. This CDR3 is 14 amino acids long. The CDR3: CASSHRLDQETQYF. The CDR3 coding sequence is TGTGCCAGCAGCCACCGACTGGACCAAGAGACCCAGTACTTC. Filled out from reference TRBV7-9 and TRBJ2-5, the complete variable domain reads DTGVSQNPRHKITKRGQNVTFRCDPISEHNRLYWYRQTLGQGPEFLTYFQNEAQLEKSRLLSDRFSAERPKGSFSTLEIQRTEQGDSAMYLCASSHRLDQETQYFGPGTRLLVL.